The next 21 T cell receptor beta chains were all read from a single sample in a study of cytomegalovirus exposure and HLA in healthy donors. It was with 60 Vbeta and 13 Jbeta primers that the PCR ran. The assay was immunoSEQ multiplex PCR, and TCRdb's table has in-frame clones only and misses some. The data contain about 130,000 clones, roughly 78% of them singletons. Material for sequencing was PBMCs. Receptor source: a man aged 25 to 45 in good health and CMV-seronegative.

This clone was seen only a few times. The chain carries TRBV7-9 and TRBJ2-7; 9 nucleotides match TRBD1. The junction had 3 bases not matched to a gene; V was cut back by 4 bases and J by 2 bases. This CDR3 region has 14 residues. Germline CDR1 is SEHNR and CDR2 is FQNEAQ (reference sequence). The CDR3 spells CASSSRDRAYEQYF. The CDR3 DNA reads TGTGCCAGCAGCTCCCGGGACAGGGCCTACGAGCAGTACTTC.

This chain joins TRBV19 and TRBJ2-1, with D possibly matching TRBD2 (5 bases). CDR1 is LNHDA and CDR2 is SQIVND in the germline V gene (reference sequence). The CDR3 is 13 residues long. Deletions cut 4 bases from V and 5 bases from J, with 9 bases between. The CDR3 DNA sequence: TGTGCCAGTAGTAGCGGGTCCAACAATGAGCAGTTCTTC. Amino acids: CASSSGSNNEQFF.

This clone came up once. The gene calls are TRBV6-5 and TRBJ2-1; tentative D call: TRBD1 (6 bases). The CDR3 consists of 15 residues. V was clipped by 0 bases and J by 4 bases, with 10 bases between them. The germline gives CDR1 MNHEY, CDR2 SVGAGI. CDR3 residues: CASSYSRTAYNEQFF. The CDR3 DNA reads TGTGCCAGCAGTTACTCTCGGACAGCTTACAATGAGCAGTTCTTC.

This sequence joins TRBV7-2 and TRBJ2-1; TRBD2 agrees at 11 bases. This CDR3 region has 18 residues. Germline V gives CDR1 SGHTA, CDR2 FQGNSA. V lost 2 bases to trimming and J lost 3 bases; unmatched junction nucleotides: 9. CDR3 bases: TGTGCCAGCAGCTTAACGCGAACCGGGACTAGCGGCTACAATGAGCAGTTCTTC. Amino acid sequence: CASSLTRTGTSGYNEQFF.

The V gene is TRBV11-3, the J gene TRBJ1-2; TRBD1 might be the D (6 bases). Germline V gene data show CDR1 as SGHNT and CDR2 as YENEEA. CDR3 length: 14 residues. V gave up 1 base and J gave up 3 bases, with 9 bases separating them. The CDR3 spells CASSLGTDDYGYTF. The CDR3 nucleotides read TGTGCCAGCAGCTTAGGGACAGACGACTATGGCTACACCTTC.

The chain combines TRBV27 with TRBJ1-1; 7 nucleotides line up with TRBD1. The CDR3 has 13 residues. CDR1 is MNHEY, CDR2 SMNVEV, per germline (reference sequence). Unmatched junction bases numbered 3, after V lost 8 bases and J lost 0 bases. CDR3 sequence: CASRDRLNTEAFF. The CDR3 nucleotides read TGTGCCAGCCGGGACAGATTGAACACTGAAGCTTTCTTT.

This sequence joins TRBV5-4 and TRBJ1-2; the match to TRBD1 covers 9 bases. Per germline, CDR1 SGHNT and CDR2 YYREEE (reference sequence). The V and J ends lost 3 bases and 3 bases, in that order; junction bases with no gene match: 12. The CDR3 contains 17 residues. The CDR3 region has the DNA TGTGCCAGCAGCTCAACCGGGACAGGGTTCAGTCACTATGGCTACACCTTC. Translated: CASSSTGTGFSHYGYTF.

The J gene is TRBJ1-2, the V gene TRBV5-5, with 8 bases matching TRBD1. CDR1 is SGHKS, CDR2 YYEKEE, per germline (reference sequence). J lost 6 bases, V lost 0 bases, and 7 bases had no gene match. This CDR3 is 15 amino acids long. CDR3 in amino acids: CASSLDRGMVHGYTF. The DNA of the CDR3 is TGTGCCAGCAGCTTGGACAGGGGGATGGTGCATGGCTACACCTTC.

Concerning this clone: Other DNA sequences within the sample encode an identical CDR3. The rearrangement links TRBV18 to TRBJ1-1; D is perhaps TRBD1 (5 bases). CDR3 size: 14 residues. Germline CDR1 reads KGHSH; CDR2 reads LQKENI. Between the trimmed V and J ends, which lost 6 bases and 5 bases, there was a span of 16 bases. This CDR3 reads CASSLNPGETEAFF. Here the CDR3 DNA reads TGTGCCAGCTCGCTAAACCCGGGGGAAACTGAAGCTTTCTTT.

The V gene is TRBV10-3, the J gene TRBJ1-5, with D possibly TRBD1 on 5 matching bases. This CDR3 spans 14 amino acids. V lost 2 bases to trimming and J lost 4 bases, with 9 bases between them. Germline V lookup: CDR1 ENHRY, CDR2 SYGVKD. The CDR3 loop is CAISETGRNQPQHF. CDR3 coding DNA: TGTGCCATCAGTGAGACAGGACGAAATCAGCCCCAGCATTTT.

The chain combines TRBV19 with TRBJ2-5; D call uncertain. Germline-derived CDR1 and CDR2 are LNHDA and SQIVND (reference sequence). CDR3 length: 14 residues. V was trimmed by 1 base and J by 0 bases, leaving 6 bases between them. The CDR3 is CASSIGPYQETQYF. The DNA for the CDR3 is TGTGCCAGTAGTATAGGTCCGTACCAAGAGACCCAGTACTTC.

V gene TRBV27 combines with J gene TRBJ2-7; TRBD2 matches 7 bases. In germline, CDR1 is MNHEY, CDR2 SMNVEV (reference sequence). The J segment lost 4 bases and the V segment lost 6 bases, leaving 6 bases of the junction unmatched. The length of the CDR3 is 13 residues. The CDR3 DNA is TGTGCCAGCAGACCGGGACTAATGTACGAGCAGTACTTC. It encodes CASRPGLMYEQYF.

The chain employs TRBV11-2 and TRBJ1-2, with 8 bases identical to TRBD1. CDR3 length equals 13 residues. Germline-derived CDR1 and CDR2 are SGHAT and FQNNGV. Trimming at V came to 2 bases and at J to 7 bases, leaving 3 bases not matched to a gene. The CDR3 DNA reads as TGTGCCAGCAGCTTAAGACAGGGGCTTGGCTACACCTTC. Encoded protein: CASSLRQGLGYTF.

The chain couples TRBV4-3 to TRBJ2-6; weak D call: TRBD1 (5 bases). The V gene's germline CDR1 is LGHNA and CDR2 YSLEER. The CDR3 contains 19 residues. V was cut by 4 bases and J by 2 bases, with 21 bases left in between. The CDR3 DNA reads TGCGCCAGCAGCCTAAGATTGATGGTTAGGGGCGCTGGGGCCAACGTCCTGACTTTC. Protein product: CASSLRLMVRGAGANVLTF.

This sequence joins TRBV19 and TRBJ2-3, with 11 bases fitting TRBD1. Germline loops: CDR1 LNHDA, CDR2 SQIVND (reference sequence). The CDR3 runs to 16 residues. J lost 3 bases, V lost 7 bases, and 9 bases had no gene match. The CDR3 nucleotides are TGTGCCAGTATGGAGGGGGGGACAGGGGGTACAGATACGCAGTATTTT. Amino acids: CASMEGGTGGTDTQYF.

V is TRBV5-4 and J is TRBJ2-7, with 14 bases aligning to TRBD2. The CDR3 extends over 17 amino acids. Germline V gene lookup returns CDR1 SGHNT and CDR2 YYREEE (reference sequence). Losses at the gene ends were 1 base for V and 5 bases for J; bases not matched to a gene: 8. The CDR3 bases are TGTGCCAGCAGCTTGACGGGACTAGCGGGAGTAGCAGACGAGCAGTACTTC. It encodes CASSLTGLAGVADEQYF.

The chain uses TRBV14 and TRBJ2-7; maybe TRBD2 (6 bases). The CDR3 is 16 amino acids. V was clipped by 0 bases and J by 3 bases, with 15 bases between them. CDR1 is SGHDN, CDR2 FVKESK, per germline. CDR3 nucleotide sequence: TGTGCCAGCAGCCAAGATACCGGCGGGGCACTCTACGAGCAGTACTTC. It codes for CASSQDTGGALYEQYF.

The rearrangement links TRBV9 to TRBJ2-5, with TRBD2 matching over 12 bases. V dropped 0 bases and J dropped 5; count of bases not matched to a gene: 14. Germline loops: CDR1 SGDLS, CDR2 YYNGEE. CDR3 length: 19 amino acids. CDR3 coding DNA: TGTGCCAGCAGCGTAGCAGGACTAGCGGGACCCCTGGGAGGGGAGACCCAGTACTTC. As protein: CASSVAGLAGPLGGETQYF.

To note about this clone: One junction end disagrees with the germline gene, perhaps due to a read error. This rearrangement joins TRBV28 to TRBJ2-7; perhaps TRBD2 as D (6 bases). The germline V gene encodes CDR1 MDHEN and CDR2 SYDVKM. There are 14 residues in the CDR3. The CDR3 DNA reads TGTGCCAGCAGTTTTTTGGGGACTGGCTACGAGCGGTACTTC. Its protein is CASSFLGTGYERYF.

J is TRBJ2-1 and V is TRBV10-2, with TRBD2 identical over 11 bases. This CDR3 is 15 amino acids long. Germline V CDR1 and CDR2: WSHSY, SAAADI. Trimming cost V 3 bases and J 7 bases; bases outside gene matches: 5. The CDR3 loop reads CASSELAGVWNEQFF. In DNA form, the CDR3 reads TGCGCCAGCAGTGAACTAGCGGGAGTGTGGAATGAGCAGTTCTTC.

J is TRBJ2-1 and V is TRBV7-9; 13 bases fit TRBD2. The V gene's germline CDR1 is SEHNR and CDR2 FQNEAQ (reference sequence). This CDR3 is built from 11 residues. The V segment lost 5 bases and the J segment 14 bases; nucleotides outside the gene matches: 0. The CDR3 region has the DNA TGTGCCAGCAGCGGGACTAGCGGGAAGTTCTTC. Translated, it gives CASSGTSGKFF.